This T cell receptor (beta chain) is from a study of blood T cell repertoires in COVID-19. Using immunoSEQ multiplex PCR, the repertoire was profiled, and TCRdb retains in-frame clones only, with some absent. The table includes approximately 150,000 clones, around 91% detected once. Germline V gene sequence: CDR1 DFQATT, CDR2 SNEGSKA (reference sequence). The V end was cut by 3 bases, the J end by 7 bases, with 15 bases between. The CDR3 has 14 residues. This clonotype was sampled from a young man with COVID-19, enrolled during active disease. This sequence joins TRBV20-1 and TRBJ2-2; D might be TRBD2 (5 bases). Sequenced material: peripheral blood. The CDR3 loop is CSASTGRGVGELFF. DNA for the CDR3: TGCAGTGCTAGTACGGGTCGGGGAGTCGGGGAGCTGTTTTTT.